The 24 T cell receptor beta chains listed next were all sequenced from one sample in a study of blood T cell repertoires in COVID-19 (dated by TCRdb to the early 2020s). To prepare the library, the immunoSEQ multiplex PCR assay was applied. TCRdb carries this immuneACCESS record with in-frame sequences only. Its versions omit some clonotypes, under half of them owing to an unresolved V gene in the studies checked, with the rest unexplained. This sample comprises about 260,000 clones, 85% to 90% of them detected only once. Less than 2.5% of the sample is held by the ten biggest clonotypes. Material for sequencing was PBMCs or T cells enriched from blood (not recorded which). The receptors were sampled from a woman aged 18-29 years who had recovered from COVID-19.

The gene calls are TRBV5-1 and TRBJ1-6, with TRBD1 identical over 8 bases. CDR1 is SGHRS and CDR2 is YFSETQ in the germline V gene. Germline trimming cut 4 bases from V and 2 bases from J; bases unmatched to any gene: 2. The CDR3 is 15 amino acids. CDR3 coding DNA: TGCGCCAGCAGCCTGACAGGGGCCTATAATTCACCCCTCCACTTT. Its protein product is CASSLTGAYNSPLHF.

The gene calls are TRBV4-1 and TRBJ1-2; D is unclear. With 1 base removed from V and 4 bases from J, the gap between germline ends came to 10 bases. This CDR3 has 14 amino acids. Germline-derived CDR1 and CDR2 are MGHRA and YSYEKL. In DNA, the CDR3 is TGCGCCAGCAGCCAAGGACGGGATATCTATGGCTACACCTTC. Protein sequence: CASSQGRDIYGYTF.

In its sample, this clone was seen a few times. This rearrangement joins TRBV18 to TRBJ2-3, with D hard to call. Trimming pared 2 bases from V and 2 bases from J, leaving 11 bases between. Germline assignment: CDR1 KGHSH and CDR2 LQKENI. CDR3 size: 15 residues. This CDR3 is CASSPSPGNTDTQYF. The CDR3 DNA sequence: TGTGCCAGCTCACCAAGCCCAGGAAACACAGATACGCAGTATTTT.

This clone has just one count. In DNA, the CDR3 is TGTGCCAGCAGCTTAGATCAGTACGGAAACACCATATATTTT. This sequence encodes CASSLDQYGNTIYF. The rearrangement uses TRBV11-2 and TRBJ1-3, with D unresolved. Germline CDR1 reads SGHAT; CDR2 reads FQNNGV. Trimming pared 0 bases from V and 4 bases from J, leaving 7 bases between. The CDR3 contains 14 residues.

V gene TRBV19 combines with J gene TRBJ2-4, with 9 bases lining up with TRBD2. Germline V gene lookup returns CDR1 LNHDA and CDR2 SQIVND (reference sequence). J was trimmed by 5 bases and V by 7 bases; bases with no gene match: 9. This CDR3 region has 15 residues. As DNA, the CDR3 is TGTGCCAGTACCCCGACTAGCGGAACCCAAAACATTCAGTACTTC. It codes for CASTPTSGTQNIQYF. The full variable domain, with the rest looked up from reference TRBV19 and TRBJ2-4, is DGGITQSPKYLFRKEGQNVTLSCEQNLNHDAMYWYRQDPGQGLRLIYYSQIVNDFQKGDIAEGYSVSREKKESFPLTVTSAQKNPTAFYLCASTPTSGTQNIQYFGAGTRLSVL.

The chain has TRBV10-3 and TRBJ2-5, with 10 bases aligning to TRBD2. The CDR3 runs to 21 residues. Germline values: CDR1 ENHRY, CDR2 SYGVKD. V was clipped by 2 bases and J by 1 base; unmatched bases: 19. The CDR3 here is CAISETRRLAGGPRRQETQYF. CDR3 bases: TGTGCCATCAGTGAGACCAGAAGGTTAGCGGGGGGACCCCGGCGCCAAGAGACCCAGTACTTC.

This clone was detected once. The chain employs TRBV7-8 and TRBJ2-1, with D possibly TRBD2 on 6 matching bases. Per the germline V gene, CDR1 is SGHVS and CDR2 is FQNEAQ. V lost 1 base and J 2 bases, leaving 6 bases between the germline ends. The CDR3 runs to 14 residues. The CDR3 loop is CASSLGEAYNEQFF. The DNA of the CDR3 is TGTGCCAGCAGCTTAGGGGAGGCCTACAATGAGCAGTTCTTC.

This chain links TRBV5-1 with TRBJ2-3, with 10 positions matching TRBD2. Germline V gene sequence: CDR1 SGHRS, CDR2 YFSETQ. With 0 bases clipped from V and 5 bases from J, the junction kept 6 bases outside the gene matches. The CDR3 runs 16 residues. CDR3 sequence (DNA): TGCGCCAGCAGCTTGGAGGGGCTAGCGGGGGAAGATACGCAGTATTTT. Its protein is CASSLEGLAGEDTQYF.

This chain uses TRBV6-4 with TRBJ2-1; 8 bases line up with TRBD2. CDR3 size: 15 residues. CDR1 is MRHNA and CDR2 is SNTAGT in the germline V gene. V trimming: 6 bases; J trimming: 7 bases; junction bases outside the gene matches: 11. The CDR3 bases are TGTGCCAGCAGCCCCAGCGGGGGAGCCGGGAATGAGCAGTTCTTC. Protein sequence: CASSPSGGAGNEQFF.

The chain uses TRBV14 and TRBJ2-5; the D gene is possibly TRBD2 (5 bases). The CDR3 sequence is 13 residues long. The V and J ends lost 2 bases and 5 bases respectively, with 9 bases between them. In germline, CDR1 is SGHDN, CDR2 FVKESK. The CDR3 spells CASSQRQRETQYF. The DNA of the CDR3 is TGTGCCAGCAGCCAAAGGCAGCGGGAGACCCAGTACTTC.

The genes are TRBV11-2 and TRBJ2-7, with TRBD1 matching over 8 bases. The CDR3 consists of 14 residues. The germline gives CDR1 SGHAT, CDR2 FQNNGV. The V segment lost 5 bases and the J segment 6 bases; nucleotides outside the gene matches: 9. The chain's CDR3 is CASSIMSGTGEQYF. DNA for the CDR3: TGTGCCAGCAGCATAATGTCCGGGACAGGCGAGCAGTACTTC.

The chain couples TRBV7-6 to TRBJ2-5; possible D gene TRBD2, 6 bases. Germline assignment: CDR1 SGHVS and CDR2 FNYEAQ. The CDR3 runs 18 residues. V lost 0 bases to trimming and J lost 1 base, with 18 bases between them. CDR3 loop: CASSLASGLAVSQETQYF. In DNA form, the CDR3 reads TGTGCCAGCAGCTTAGCGTCAGGGTTAGCGGTCTCCCAAGAGACCCAGTACTTC.

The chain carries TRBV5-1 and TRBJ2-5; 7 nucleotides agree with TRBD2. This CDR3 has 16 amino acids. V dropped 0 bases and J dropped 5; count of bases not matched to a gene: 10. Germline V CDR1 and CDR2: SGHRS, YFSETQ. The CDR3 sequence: CASSLGVRGGQETQYF. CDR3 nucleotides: TGCGCCAGCAGCTTGGGAGTGCGGGGAGGGCAGGAGACCCAGTACTTC.

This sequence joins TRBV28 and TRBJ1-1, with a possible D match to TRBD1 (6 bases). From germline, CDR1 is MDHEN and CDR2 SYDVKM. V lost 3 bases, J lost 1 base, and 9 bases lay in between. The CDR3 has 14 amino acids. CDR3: CASSLRGRNTEAFF. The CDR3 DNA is TGTGCCAGCAGTTTGAGGGGGAGGAACACTGAAGCTTTCTTT.

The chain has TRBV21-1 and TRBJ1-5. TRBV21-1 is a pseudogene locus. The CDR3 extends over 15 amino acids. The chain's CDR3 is CASTPLEGRDQPQHF. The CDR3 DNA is TGTGCCAGCACCCCCCTGGAGGGAAGAGATCAGCCCCAGCATTTT.

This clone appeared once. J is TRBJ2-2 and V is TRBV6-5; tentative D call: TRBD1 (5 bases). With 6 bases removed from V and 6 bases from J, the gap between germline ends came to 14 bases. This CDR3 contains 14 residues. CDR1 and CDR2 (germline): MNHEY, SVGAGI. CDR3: CASSPSWGPGELFF. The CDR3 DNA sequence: TGTGCCAGCAGCCCCTCCTGGGGCCCCGGGGAGCTGTTTTTT.

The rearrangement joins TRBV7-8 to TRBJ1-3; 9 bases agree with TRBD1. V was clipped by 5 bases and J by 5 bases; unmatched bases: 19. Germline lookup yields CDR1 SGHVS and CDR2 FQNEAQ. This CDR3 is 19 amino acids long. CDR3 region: CASSPTPGTGRSLRNTIYF. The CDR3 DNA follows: TGTGCCAGCAGCCCAACTCCTGGGACAGGGAGATCTCTGAGAAACACCATATATTTT.

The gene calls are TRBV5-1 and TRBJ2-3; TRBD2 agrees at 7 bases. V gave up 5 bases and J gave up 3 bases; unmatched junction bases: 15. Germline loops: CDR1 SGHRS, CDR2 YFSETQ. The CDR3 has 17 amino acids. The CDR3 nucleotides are TGCGCCAGCAGACCATATTCTCTAGCGGTTAAGACAGATACGCAGTATTTT. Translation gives CASRPYSLAVKTDTQYF.

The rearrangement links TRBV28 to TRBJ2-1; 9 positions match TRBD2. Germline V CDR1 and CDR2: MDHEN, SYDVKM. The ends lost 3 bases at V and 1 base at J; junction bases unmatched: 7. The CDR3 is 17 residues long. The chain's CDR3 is CASSLVAGGRSYNEQFF. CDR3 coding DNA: TGTGCCAGCAGTTTGGTGGCGGGGGGGCGTTCCTACAATGAGCAGTTCTTC.

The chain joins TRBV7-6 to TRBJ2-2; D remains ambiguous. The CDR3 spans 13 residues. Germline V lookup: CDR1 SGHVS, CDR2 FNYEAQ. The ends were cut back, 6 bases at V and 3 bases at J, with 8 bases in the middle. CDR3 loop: CASSDQDTGELFF. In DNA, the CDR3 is TGTGCCAGCAGTGACCAGGACACCGGGGAGCTGTTTTTT.

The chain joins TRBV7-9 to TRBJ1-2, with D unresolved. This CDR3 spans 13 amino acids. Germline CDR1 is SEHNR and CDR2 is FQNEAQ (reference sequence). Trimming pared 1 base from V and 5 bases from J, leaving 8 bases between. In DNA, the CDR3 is TGTGCCAGCAGCTTAGGTCTTCTTTATGGCTACACCTTC. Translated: CASSLGLLYGYTF. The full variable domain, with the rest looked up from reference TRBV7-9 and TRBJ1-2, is DTGVSQNPRHKITKRGQNVTFRCDPISEHNRLYWYRQTLGQGPEFLTYFQNEAQLEKSRLLSDRFSAERPKGSFSTLEIQRTEQGDSAMYLCASSLGLLYGYTFGSGTRLTVV.

The CDR3 loop is CATSRDGDKEYGYTF. The CDR3 DNA is TGTGCCACCAGCAGAGATGGGGACAAGGAGTATGGCTACACCTTC. The V gene is TRBV15, the J gene TRBJ1-2; D is perhaps TRBD1 (6 bases). The V gene lost 0 bases and the J gene lost 5 bases, with 13 bases spanning the gap. Germline values: CDR1 LNHNV, CDR2 YYDKDF (reference sequence). The CDR3 runs 15 residues.

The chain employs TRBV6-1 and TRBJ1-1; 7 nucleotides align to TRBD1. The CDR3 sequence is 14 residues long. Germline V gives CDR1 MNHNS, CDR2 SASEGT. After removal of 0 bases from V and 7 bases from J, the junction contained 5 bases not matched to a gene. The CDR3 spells CASSEARTGSEAFF. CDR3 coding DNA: TGTGCCAGCAGTGAAGCGCGGACAGGAAGTGAAGCTTTCTTT.

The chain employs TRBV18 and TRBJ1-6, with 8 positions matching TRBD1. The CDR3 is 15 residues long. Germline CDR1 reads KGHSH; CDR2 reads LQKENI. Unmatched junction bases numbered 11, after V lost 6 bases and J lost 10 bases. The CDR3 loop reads CASSATGVTTSPLHF. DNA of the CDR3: TGTGCCAGCTCCGCGACAGGGGTCACCACCTCACCCCTCCACTTT. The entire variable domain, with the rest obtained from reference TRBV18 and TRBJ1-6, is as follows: NAGVMQNPRHLVRRRGQEARLRCSPMKGHSHVYWYRQLPEEGLKFMVYLQKENIIDESGMPKERFSAEFPKEGPSILRIQQVVRGDSAAYFCASSATGVTTSPLHFGNGTRLTVT.